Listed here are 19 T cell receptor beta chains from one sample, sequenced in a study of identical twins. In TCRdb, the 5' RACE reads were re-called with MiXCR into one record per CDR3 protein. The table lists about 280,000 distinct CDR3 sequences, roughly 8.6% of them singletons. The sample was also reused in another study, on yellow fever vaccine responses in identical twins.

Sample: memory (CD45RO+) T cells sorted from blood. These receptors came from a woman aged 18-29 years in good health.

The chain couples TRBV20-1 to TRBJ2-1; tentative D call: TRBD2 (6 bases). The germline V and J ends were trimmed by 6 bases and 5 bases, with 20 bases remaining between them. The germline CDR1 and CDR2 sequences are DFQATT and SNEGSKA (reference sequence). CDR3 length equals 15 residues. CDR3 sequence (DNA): TGCAGTGCCCCGGTTGTGGCGGGGCGGAACAATGAGCAGTTCTTC. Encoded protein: CSAPVVAGRNNEQFF.

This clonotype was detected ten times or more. The CDR3 spells CSASPSGRATDTQYF. The CDR3 region has the DNA TGCAGTGCTAGTCCTAGCGGGAGGGCCACAGATACGCAGTATTTT. J is TRBJ2-3 and V is TRBV20-1; 12 nucleotides align to TRBD2. This CDR3 region has 15 residues. Trimming at V came to 3 bases and at J to 2 bases, leaving 3 bases not matched to a gene. The germline CDR1 and CDR2 sequences are DFQATT and SNEGSKA (reference sequence).

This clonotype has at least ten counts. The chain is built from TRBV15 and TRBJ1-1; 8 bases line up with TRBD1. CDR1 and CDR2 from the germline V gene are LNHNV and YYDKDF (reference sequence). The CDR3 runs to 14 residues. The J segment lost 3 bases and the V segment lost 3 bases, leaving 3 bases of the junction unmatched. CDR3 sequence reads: CATSSGQGYTEAFF. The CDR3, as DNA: TGTGCCACCAGCAGCGGACAGGGCTACACTGAAGCTTTCTTT.

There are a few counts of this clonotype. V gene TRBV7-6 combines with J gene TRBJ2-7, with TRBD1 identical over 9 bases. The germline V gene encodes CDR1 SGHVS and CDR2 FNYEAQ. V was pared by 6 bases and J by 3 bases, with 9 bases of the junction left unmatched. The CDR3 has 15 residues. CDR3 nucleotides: TGTGCCAGCAGTTCGCAGGGGACAGGGAACTACGAGCAGTACTTC. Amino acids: CASSSQGTGNYEQYF.

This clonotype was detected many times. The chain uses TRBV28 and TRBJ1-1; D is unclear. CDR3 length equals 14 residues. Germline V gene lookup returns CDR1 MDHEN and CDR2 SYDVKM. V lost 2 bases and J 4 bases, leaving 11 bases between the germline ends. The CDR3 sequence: CASSLVGYSTEAFF. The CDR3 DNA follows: TGTGCCAGCAGTTTAGTTGGTTACAGCACTGAAGCTTTCTTT. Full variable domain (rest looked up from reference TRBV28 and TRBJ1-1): DVKVTQSSRYLVKRTGEKVFLECVQDMDHENMFWYRQDPGLGLRLIYFSYDVKMKEKGDIPEGYSVSREKKERFSLILESASTNQTSMYLCASSLVGYSTEAFFGQGTRLTVV.

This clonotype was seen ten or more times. DNA of the CDR3: TGTGCCAGCAGTGAGGGACGGTCGAATGAAAAACTGTTTTTT. As protein: CASSEGRSNEKLFF. The chain carries TRBV12-3 or TRBV12-4 and TRBJ1-4, with D maybe TRBD1 (5 bases). This CDR3 contains 14 residues. The V end lost 5 bases, the J end lost 5 bases, and 12 bases lay between the germline ends.

CDR3 amino acids: CASSQEPSGRALYEQYF. The CDR3 DNA follows: TGCGCCAGCAGCCAAGAACCTAGCGGGAGGGCGCTCTACGAGCAGTACTTC. V gene TRBV4-1 combines with J gene TRBJ2-7; 12 bases align to TRBD2. CDR1 is MGHRA and CDR2 is YSYEKL in the germline V gene. V gave up 0 bases and J gave up 3 bases; unmatched junction bases: 6. CDR3 size: 17 residues.

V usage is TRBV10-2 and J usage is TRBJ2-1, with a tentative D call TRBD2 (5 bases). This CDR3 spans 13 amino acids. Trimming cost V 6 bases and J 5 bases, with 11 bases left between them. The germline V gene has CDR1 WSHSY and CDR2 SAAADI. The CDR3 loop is CASRSGLNNEQFF. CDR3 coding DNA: TGCGCCAGCAGGTCCGGACTGAACAATGAGCAGTTCTTC.

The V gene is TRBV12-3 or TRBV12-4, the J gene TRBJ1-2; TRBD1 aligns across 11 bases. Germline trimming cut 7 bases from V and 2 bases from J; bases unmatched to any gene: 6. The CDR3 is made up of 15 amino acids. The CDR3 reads CASNLRTGGNYGYTF. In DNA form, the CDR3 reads TGTGCCAGCAATCTTCGGACAGGGGGCAACTATGGCTACACCTTC.

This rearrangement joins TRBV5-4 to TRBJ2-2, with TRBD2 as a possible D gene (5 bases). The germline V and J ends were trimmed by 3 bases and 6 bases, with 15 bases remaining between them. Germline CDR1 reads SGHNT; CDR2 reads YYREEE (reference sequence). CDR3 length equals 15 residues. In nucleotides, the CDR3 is TGTGCCAGCAGCTGGGAGTCATGGAGGTCCGGGGAGCTGTTTTTT. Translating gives CASSWESWRSGELFF.

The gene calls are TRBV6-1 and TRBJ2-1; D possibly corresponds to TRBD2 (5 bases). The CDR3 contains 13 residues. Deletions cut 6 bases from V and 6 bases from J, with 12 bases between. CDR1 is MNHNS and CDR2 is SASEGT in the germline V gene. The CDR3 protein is CASRWGGLNEQFF. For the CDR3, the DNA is TGTGCCAGCAGGTGGGGTGGACTCAATGAGCAGTTCTTC.

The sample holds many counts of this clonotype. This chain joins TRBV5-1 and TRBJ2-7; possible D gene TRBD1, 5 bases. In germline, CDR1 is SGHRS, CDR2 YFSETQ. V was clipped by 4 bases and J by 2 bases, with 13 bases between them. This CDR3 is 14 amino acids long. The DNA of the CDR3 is TGCGCCAGCAGCACCGACAGAGGAGCCTACGAGCAGTACTTC. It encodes CASSTDRGAYEQYF.

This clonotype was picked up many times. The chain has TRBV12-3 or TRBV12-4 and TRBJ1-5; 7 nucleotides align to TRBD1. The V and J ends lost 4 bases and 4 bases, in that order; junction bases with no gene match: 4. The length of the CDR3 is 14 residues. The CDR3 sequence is CASSWGQLNQPQHF. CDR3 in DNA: TGTGCCAGCAGTTGGGGACAGCTTAATCAGCCCCAGCATTTT.

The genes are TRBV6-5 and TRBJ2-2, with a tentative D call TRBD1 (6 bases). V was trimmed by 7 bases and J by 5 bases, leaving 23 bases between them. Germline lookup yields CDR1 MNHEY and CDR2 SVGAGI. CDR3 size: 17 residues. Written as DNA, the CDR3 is TGTGCCAGCACTTCACTGGGAGATAAACAGGGAACCGGGGAGCTGTTTTTT. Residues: CASTSLGDKQGTGELFF.

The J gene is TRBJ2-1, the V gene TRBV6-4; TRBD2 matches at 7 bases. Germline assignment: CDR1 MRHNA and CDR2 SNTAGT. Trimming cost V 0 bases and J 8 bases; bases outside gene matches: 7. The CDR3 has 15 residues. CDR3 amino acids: CASSDSPGGSDEQFF. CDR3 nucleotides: TGTGCCAGCAGTGACTCGCCGGGGGGTAGCGATGAGCAGTTCTTC.

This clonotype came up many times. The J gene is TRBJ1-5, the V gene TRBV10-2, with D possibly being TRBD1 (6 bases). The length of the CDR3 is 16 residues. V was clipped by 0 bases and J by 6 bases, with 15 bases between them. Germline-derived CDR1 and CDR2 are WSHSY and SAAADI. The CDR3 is CASSESWGGAGQPQHF. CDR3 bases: TGCGCCAGCAGTGAGTCCTGGGGGGGGGCAGGTCAGCCCCAGCATTTT.

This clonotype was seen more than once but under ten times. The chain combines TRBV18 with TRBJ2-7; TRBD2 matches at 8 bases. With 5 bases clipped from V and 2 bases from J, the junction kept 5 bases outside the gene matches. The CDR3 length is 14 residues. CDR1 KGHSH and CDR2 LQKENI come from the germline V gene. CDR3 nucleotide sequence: TGTGCCAGCTCAGCCTCGGGGGGGGCCTACGAGCAGTACTTC. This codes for CASSASGGAYEQYF.

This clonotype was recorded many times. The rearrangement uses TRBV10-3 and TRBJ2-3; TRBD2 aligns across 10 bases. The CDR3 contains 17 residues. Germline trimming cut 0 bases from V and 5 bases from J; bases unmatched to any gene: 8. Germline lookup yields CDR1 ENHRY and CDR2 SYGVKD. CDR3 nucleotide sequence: TGTGCCATCAGTGAGTCAAGCGGGGGGGCCTTAGGAGATACGCAGTATTTT. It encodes CAISESSGGALGDTQYF.

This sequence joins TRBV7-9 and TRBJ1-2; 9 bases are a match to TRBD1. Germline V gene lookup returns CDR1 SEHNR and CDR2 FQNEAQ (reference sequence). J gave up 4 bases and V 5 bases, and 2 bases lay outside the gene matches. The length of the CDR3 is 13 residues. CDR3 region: CASSQQGAYGYTF. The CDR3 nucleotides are TGTGCCAGCAGCCAACAGGGGGCCTATGGCTACACCTTC.